This T cell receptor (beta chain) is from a study of T cell responses to AZD1222 COVID-19 vaccine. Study-wide points: Baseline seropositives among AZD1222 recipients totaled only 5 to 7. Vaccine-associated CD4 TCRs spanned spike, dominant at 160-218 and 743-854.

This clone turned up a few times. What it recognizes is unknown. Sequencing was performed with immunoSEQ multiplex PCR; in TCRdb, only in-frame clones are kept and a portion is missing. The data hold 100,000 or so clones, with roughly 90% observed a single time. The CDR3 length is 15 residues. Germline-derived CDR1 and CDR2 are SGDLS and YYNGEE. Trimming shortened V by 4 bases and J by 4 bases, and 14 bases separated the two germline ends. The chain recombines TRBV9 with TRBJ2-2, with D unresolved. This TCR derives from an adult in good health. This specimen was peripheral blood, taken on day 0 of AZD1222 vaccination. CDR3 DNA: TGTGCCAGCAGCCGAGGACCTGGTGGCACCGGGGAGCTGTTTTTT. Protein: CASSRGPGGTGELFF.